These 29 T cell receptor beta chains came from one sample sequenced in a study of human T cells and chemical hapten exposure. TCRdb re-called the RACE reads through MiXCR, storing one row per CDR3 protein. The sample includes approximately 52,000 distinct CDR3 sequences, roughly 9.9% of them seen just once. Time point meaning: pre-sensitization, week 0. Stated treatment: therapeutic diphenylcyclopropenone sensitization with weekly scalp DPC. The starting material was whole blood, obtained in connection with sensitization to the hapten diphenylcyclopropenone (DPC). These receptors originate from a woman aged 40 to 49 with alopecia areata. Some clones in this sample may be carry-over from other donors' samples.

This clonotype was recorded at least ten times. The chain joins TRBV29-1 to TRBJ2-7; TRBD1 is a possible D gene (6 bases). The CDR3 consists of 14 residues. Germline assignment: CDR1 SQVTM and CDR2 ANQGSEA. Trimming pared 7 bases from V and 0 bases from J, leaving 16 bases between. The CDR3 bases are TGCAGCGCGGTAGGGACACTTAGCTCCTACGAGCAGTACTTC. It codes for CSAVGTLSSYEQYF.

The chain carries TRBV4-3 and TRBJ2-2, with TRBD2 matching over 7 bases. Germline CDR1 LGHNA, CDR2 YSLEER. The ends lost 0 bases at V and 1 base at J; junction bases unmatched: 8. The CDR3 spans 18 residues. This chain's CDR3 is CASSQDLGEGWNTGELFF. The CDR3 bases are TGCGCCAGCAGCCAAGATCTTGGGGAGGGCTGGAACACCGGGGAGCTGTTTTTT.

This clonotype was detected ten times or more. This rearrangement joins TRBV14 to TRBJ2-1; D may be TRBD2 (6 bases). The length of the CDR3 is 15 residues. Looked up from germline, CDR1 is SGHDN and CDR2 is FVKESK. V was trimmed by 2 bases and J by 4 bases, leaving 12 bases between them. CDR3 region: CASSQRPSVYNEQFF. CDR3 in DNA: TGTGCCAGCAGCCAACGCCCTAGCGTATACAATGAGCAGTTCTTC. Full variable domain (outside the CDR3, taken from reference TRBV14 and TRBJ2-1): EAGVTQFPSHSVIEKGQTVTLRCDPISGHDNLYWYRRVMGKEIKFLLHFVKESKQDESGMPNNRFLAERTGGTYSTLKVQPAELEDSGVYFCASSQRPSVYNEQFFGPGTRLTVL.

This clonotype has a handful of counts. V is TRBV20-1 and J is TRBJ1-3; D is undetermined. Deletions cut 4 bases from V and 0 bases from J, with 13 bases between. Germline-derived CDR1 and CDR2 are DFQATT and SNEGSKA (reference sequence). The CDR3 runs to 15 residues. As DNA, the CDR3 is TGCAGTGCTATCCCACGGGGTAACTCTGGAAACACCATATATTTT. Protein: CSAIPRGNSGNTIYF.

The V and J genes are TRBV5-5 and TRBJ2-7, with D possibly matching TRBD1 (6 bases). Germline CDR1 is SGHKS and CDR2 is YYEKEE (reference sequence). Trimming removed 2 bases from V and 7 bases from J, with 10 bases in between. The CDR3 loop spans 12 amino acids. The chain's CDR3 is CASSFTGFEQYF. In DNA, the CDR3 is TGTGCCAGCAGCTTTACAGGGTTTGAGCAGTACTTC.

A note on this clonotype: Given a much more abundant clone one base away, this may be a read error. The V gene is TRBV7-9, the J gene TRBJ1-6; tentatively, D is TRBD1 (5 bases). The CDR3 is 16 amino acids. The germline V gene encodes CDR1 SEHNR and CDR2 FQNEAQ (reference sequence). The CDR3 region is CASSAFRDAPNLPLHF. As DNA, the CDR3 is TGTGCCAGCAGCGCATTCCGGGACGCCCCAAATTTACCCCTCCACTTT.

This clonotype occurred a few times. This sequence joins TRBV30 and TRBJ1-1, with D unclear. Germline CDR1 GTSNPN, CDR2 SVGIG (reference sequence). CDR3 length: 11 amino acids. Deletions cut 3 bases from V and 1 base from J, with 3 bases between. The CDR3 region has the DNA TGTGCCTGGAGGCGGAACACTGAAGCTTTCTTT. The encoded protein is CAWRRNTEAFF.

A word on this clonotype: This may come from a read error, since a much larger clone is one base off. V and J are TRBV7-3 and TRBJ2-3; D unclear. The CDR3 is 13 residues long. Per germline, CDR1 SGHTA and CDR2 FQGTGA. DNA for the CDR3: TGTGCCAGCAACTTAAATTCGCCAGATACGCAGTATTTT. It specifies CASNLNSPDTQYF.

This clonotype came up many times. The chain recombines TRBV5-1 with TRBJ2-5; the D gene is possibly TRBD1 (6 bases). Germline V gene data show CDR1 as SGHRS and CDR2 as YFSETQ. The CDR3 consists of 14 residues. V lost 3 bases to trimming and J lost 7 bases, with 16 bases between them. The CDR3 region has the DNA TGCGCCAGCAGCTCCCTAGACGCGACAGGGACCCAGTACTTC. This gives the protein CASSSLDATGTQYF. The variable domain in full, completed from reference TRBV5-1 and TRBJ2-5, reads KAGVTQTPRYLIKTRGQQVTLSCSPISGHRSVSWYQQTPGQGLQFLFEYFSETQRNKGNFPGRFSGRQFSNSRSEMNVSTLELGDSALYLCASSSLDATGTQYFGPGTRLLVL.

This clonotype was detected many times. This sequence joins TRBV18 and TRBJ2-7; TRBD1 aligns across 9 bases. Trimming cost V 3 bases and J 4 bases; bases outside gene matches: 4. The germline gives CDR1 KGHSH, CDR2 LQKENI. This CDR3 contains 14 residues. CDR3 in amino acids: CASSPRQGVYEQYF. CDR3 DNA sequence: TGTGCCAGCTCACCGCGACAGGGGGTATACGAGCAGTACTTC.

The chain is built from TRBV4-1 and TRBJ2-1; D ambiguous. CDR3 length equals 12 residues. V gave up 0 bases and J gave up 10 bases, with 7 bases separating them. Germline CDR1 reads MGHRA; CDR2 reads YSYEKL. CDR3 nucleotide sequence: TGCGCCAGCAGCCAAGAGGTCAGGGAGCAGTTCTTC. This translates into CASSQEVREQFF.

J is TRBJ2-3 and V is TRBV12-3 or TRBV12-4; 7 bases agree with TRBD2. The CDR3 extends over 14 amino acids. V lost 5 bases and J lost 4; bases outside the gene matches: 6. The CDR3 here is CASSPWTRPDTQYF. The DNA for the CDR3 is TGTGCCAGCAGTCCCTGGACTAGACCAGATACGCAGTATTTT.

In this sample, this clonotype turned up many times. This rearrangement joins TRBV29-1 to TRBJ2-5, with TRBD1 as a possible D gene (6 bases). Trimming pared 5 bases from V and 2 bases from J, leaving 9 bases between. Germline V gene data show CDR1 as SQVTM and CDR2 as ANQGSEA. CDR3 length equals 12 residues. The CDR3 DNA sequence: TGCAGCGTTTCGCAGGGGCAAGAGACCCAGTACTTC. It yields the protein CSVSQGQETQYF.

This chain links TRBV7-9 with TRBJ1-4; 7 nucleotides match TRBD1. The CDR3 is 15 amino acids. V was clipped by 6 bases and J by 7 bases; unmatched bases: 11. Germline V gene data show CDR1 as SEHNR and CDR2 as FQNEAQ (reference sequence). CDR3 DNA: TGTGCCAGCAGTTTCACCGGGGCAGGGGGTGAAAAACTGTTTTTT. It yields the protein CASSFTGAGGEKLFF.

This clonotype was counted a single time. A much larger clonotype is one base distant, so this may be a read error. The chain recombines TRBV19 with TRBJ2-2; D perhaps matches TRBD1 (6 bases). The V gene's germline CDR1 is LNHDA and CDR2 SQIVND (reference sequence). The CDR3 totals 13 residues. The CDR3 spells CANSPTGYGELFF. Written as DNA, the CDR3 is TGTGCCAATAGTCCTACAGGGTACGGGGAGCTGTTTTTT.

This clonotype was observed many times. V usage is TRBV20-1 and J usage is TRBJ1-1; D unclear. Germline V gives CDR1 DFQATT, CDR2 SNEGSKA (reference sequence). The V end was cut by 5 bases, the J end by 5 bases, with 6 bases between. The length of the CDR3 is 10 residues. DNA of the CDR3: TGCAGTGCTTTGGGGACTGAAGCTTTCTTT. This gives the protein CSALGTEAFF.

The gene calls are TRBV2 and TRBJ1-2; TRBD1 aligns across 7 bases. The germline gives CDR1 SNHLY, CDR2 FYNNEI. The CDR3 spans 15 residues. V shed 0 bases, J shed 0 bases, and the junction held 1 base outside the gene matches. CDR3 DNA: TGTGCCAGCAGTGAAGCCGGGACAGCTAACTATGGCTACACCTTC. It codes for CASSEAGTANYGYTF. Drawing the rest from reference TRBV2 and TRBJ1-2, the complete variable domain is EPEVTQTPSHQVTQMGQEVILRCVPISNHLYFYWYRQILGQKVEFLVSFYNNEISEKSEIFDDQFSVERPDGSNFTLKIRSTKLEDSAMYFCASSEAGTANYGYTFGSGTRLTVV.

This clonotype was seen ten or more times. V gene TRBV18 combines with J gene TRBJ1-1; possibly TRBD1 for D (6 bases). V lost 2 bases to trimming and J lost 4 bases, with 11 bases between them. The CDR3 runs to 14 residues. Germline values: CDR1 KGHSH, CDR2 LQKENI. The CDR3 sequence: CASSPGQSGTEAFF. The DNA for the CDR3 is TGTGCCAGCTCACCAGGACAGTCAGGCACTGAAGCTTTCTTT.

This clonotype was detected many times. The chain uses TRBV9 and TRBJ2-3; 8 bases line up with TRBD2. CDR3 length: 12 residues. With V trimmed by 0 bases and J by 15 bases, 6 bases remained unmatched. Germline-derived CDR1 and CDR2 are SGDLS and YYNGEE. Here the CDR3 DNA reads TGTGCCAGCAGCGTAGATAGCGGGGCTCCCTATTTT. Protein sequence: CASSVDSGAPYF.

Ten or more counts support this clonotype. The V gene is TRBV14, the J gene TRBJ2-1; D not certain. Trimming took 0 bases from V and 6 from J, leaving 12 bases between them. Germline V gives CDR1 SGHDN, CDR2 FVKESK. The CDR3 consists of 15 residues. The CDR3 reads CASSQDRARPNEQFF. CDR3 in DNA: TGTGCCAGCAGCCAAGACCGAGCTCGGCCCAATGAGCAGTTCTTC.

The rearrangement links TRBV6-6 to TRBJ2-5; D ambiguous. This CDR3 comprises 13 residues. CDR1 and CDR2 (germline): MNHNY, SVGAGI (reference sequence). Trimming removed 2 bases from V and 2 bases from J, with 6 bases in between. The CDR3 reads CASSYEEQETQYF. The CDR3 DNA reads TGTGCCAGCAGTTACGAGGAACAAGAGACCCAGTACTTC.

This clonotype was counted a few times. The CDR3 here is CASNVGTDQETQYF. The CDR3 DNA follows: TGTGCCAGCAACGTCGGGACAGACCAAGAGACCCAGTACTTC. This chain joins TRBV7-9 and TRBJ2-5; 7 nucleotides agree with TRBD1. CDR3 length equals 14 residues. With V trimmed by 7 bases and J by 0 bases, 5 bases remained unmatched. Germline loops: CDR1 SEHNR, CDR2 FQNEAQ (reference sequence).

At least ten counts were recorded for this clonotype. The V and J genes are TRBV6-1 and TRBJ2-5; TRBD2 is a possible D gene (7 bases). Germline V gives CDR1 MNHNS, CDR2 SASEGT. The CDR3 consists of 15 residues. Between the trimmed V and J ends, which lost 2 bases and 4 bases, there was a span of 14 bases. This chain's CDR3 is CASSERSGGPETQYF. CDR3 in DNA: TGTGCCAGCAGTGAACGTTCGGGGGGCCCAGAGACCCAGTACTTC.

CDR3 in amino acids: CSATGRDTQYF. As DNA, the CDR3 is TGCAGTGCGACAGGGAGAGATACGCAGTATTTT. The rearrangement uses TRBV20-1 and TRBJ2-3; 7 positions agree with TRBD1. There are 11 residues in the CDR3. CDR1 DFQATT and CDR2 SNEGSKA come from the germline V gene (reference sequence). The V and J ends lost 6 bases and 5 bases, in that order; junction bases with no gene match: 2.

This clonotype was found a few times. The rearrangement uses TRBV5-4 and TRBJ2-5; 8 positions agree with TRBD2. V lost 0 bases to trimming and J lost 2 bases; unmatched junction nucleotides: 6. CDR3 length equals 16 residues. Germline V gene lookup returns CDR1 SGHNT and CDR2 YYREEE (reference sequence). CDR3 loop: CASSLEVAGTQETQYF. The CDR3 coding sequence is TGTGCCAGCAGCTTGGAAGTAGCGGGGACGCAAGAGACCCAGTACTTC.

The chain uses TRBV12-3 or TRBV12-4 and TRBJ2-3, with TRBD2 as a possible D gene (6 bases). The CDR3 extends over 14 amino acids. V dropped 1 base and J dropped 4 bases, with 9 bases sitting between them. The CDR3 DNA sequence: TGTGCCAGCAGTTTAGTTTGGGGGGCAGATACGCAGTATTTT. Translating gives CASSLVWGADTQYF.

The chain joins TRBV7-6 to TRBJ2-3; D gene uncertain. V was clipped by 5 bases and J by 5 bases, with 8 bases between them. From germline, CDR1 is SGHVS and CDR2 FNYEAQ. The CDR3 consists of 12 residues. This CDR3 reads CASSQTRDTQYF. The CDR3 DNA reads TGTGCCAGCAGCCAGACACGAGATACGCAGTATTTT.

This clonotype was counted ten times or more. This chain joins TRBV5-4 and TRBJ2-7; TRBD1 matches 8 bases. The V and J ends lost 4 bases and 2 bases, in that order; junction bases with no gene match: 8. The CDR3 loop spans 15 amino acids. Germline CDR1 and CDR2: SGHNT and YYREEE (reference sequence). DNA for the CDR3: TGTGCCAGCAGCGCCCGACAGGGGCCAACCTACGAGCAGTACTTC. Its translation is CASSARQGPTYEQYF.

The chain links TRBV5-1 to TRBJ2-3; TRBD2 matches at 9 bases. The V gene end was trimmed by 5 bases and the J gene end by 4 bases; junction bases not matched to a gene: 5. The CDR3 loop spans 14 amino acids. The germline gives CDR1 SGHRS, CDR2 YFSETQ. CDR3: CASRLSGGSDTQYF. As DNA, the CDR3 is TGCGCCAGCAGATTAAGCGGGGGGTCAGATACGCAGTATTTT.